This is a list of T cell receptor beta chains from one sample in a study of cytomegalovirus exposure and HLA in healthy donors. Measured with immunoSEQ multiplex PCR; TCRdb has only the in-frame clones, and not every one. This table holds about 190,000 clones, around 80% found once. Source material: PBMCs. These receptors were collected from a woman in her late teens or twenties in good health and CMV-seropositive. Both conserved end residues are part of each CDR3. The D gene is left open where the match is weak. Clone size appears in some rows only: once, few, many, or a class for an expanded clone.

D	V	size	J	DNA	CDR3
NA	TRBV30	few	TRBJ1-4	TGTGCCTGGAGTGGTCAGGGGTTTGAAAAACTGTTTTTT	CAWSGQGFEKLFF
TRBD2	TRBV5-1	NA	TRBJ2-3	TGCGCCAGCCGAGCGGGGGGGGGCGCAGATACGCAGTATTTT	CASRAGGGADTQYF
TRBD2	TRBV5-6	NA	TRBJ2-4	TGTGCCAGCAGCTTATGGCGGGGGGGCCAGAGGTCGAACATTCAGTACTTC	CASSLWRGGQRSNIQYF
TRBD2	TRBV6-1	NA	TRBJ2-3	TGTGCCAGCAGTGACGGCGGGGGGGACACAGATACGCAGTATTTT	CASSDGGGDTDTQYF
NA	TRBV9	NA	TRBJ1-2	TGTGCCAGCAGCGTAGAAGGACATACTAACTATGGCTACACCTTC	CASSVEGHTNYGYTF
NA	TRBV6-4	once	TRBJ2-6	TGTGCCAGTGAAGTGGAATACGGGTCGGCCAACGTCCTGACTTTC	CASEVEYGSANVLTF
NA	TRBV6-5	NA	TRBJ1-1	TGTGCCAGCGGCCTACAGGCGAACACTGAAGCTTTCTTT	CASGLQANTEAFF
TRBD1	TRBV27	NA	TRBJ1-2	TGTGCCAGCAGGACAGGGTATGGCTACACCTTC	CASRTGYGYTF
TRBD2	TRBV15	once	TRBJ2-1	TGTGCCACCAGCAGCCTAACTGGGGCGGGGGACTACAATGAGCAGTTCTTC	CATSSLTGAGDYNEQFF
NA	TRBV7-9	NA	TRBJ1-4	TGTGCCAGCAGCCAAAAGTCCCAGGGGACTAATGAAAAACTGTTTTTT	CASSQKSQGTNEKLFF
TRBD1	TRBV7-2	NA	TRBJ2-5	TGTGCCAGCAGCTTGGACAGGGTGGAGACCCAGTACTTC	CASSLDRVETQYF
TRBD1	TRBV5-1	NA	TRBJ2-2	TGCGCCAGCAGGCCCACCATACAGGGGAGAACCGGGGAGCTGTTTTTT	CASRPTIQGRTGELFF
NA	TRBV10-3	NA	TRBJ1-3	TGTGCCATCAGTGAGTCCCCCGGGGGTACTGGAAACACCATATATTTT	CAISESPGGTGNTIYF
TRBD2	TRBV5-4	NA	TRBJ2-1	TGTGCCAGCAGCCCGGGACTAGCGGCCTCCAATGAGCAGTTCTTC	CASSPGLAASNEQFF
TRBD1	TRBV6-6	few	TRBJ1-6	TGTGCCAGCATTCTACAGACAGGGCCAAATTCACCCCTCCACTTT	CASILQTGPNSPLHF
NA	TRBV5-6	NA	TRBJ2-3	TGTGCCAGCAGCTCGAACAGGATTAGCACAGATACGCAGTATTTT	CASSSNRISTDTQYF
NA	TRBV28	NA	TRBJ1-5	TGTGCCAGCAGACCTTATCAGGAGGCAATTCAGCCCCAGCATTTT	CASRPYQEAIQPQHF
NA	TRBV27	NA	TRBJ2-1	TGTGCCAGCACGTTAACAGGGTCCTACAATGAGCAGTTCTTC	CASTLTGSYNEQFF
TRBD1	TRBV6-1	once	TRBJ2-5	TGTGCCACCAGACAGGGCCAAGAGACCCAGTACTTC	CATRQGQETQYF
TRBD1	TRBV7-8	NA	TRBJ1-2	TGTGCCAGCAGCAAGTCGACAGGGAACTATGGCTACACCTTC	CASSKSTGNYGYTF
NA	TRBV11-2	NA	TRBJ1-2	TGTGCCAGCAGCTCCCCGAGGGCCTATGGCTACACCTTC	CASSSPRAYGYTF
NA	TRBV6-1	NA	TRBJ2-2	TGTGCCAGCAGCGGGGGTGAGACCGGGGAGCTGTTTTTT	CASSGGETGELFF
TRBD1	TRBV11-2	NA	TRBJ1-2	TGTGCCAGCAGCCCGAGACAGGGAGCCCTTTATGGCTACACCTTC	CASSPRQGALYGYTF
TRBD1	TRBV28	NA	TRBJ2-7	TGTGCCAGCAGCCTCCGGGACAGGGCCTACGAGCAGTACTTC	CASSLRDRAYEQYF
TRBD2	TRBV7-8	NA	TRBJ2-3	TGTGCCAGCAGCTTAGGACGGACTAGAGACACAGATACGCAGTATTTT	CASSLGRTRDTDTQYF
NA	TRBV9	NA	TRBJ1-6	TGTGCCAGCAGCGACAGGGAATCACCCCTCCACTTT	CASSDRESPLHF